The 12 T cell receptor beta chains below were found in one sample sequenced in a study of cytomegalovirus exposure and HLA in healthy donors. Libraries were prepared by immunoSEQ multiplex PCR; TCRdb keeps only in-frame clonotypes and omits some of them. Among tens of thousands of clones, 94% were seen once, and the ten largest hold 1.2% to 1.5%. The sequenced sample consisted of PBMCs. All receptors derive from a man between 18 and 29 years old in good health and CMV-seropositive.

V and J are TRBV29-1 and TRBJ2-7, with 8 nucleotides matching TRBD1. Germline trimming cut 2 bases from V and 6 bases from J; bases unmatched to any gene: 9. CDR1 and CDR2 from the germline V gene are SQVTM and ANQGSEA. This CDR3 region has 14 residues. The CDR3 loop is CSVEPRGRLGEQYF. The DNA of the CDR3 is TGCAGCGTTGAACCCAGGGGGCGGTTGGGCGAGCAGTACTTC.

The chain links TRBV6-1 to TRBJ2-1; D gene ambiguous. The germline CDR1 and CDR2 sequences are MNHNS and SASEGT. CDR3 length: 13 amino acids. Trimming took 10 bases from V and 6 from J, leaving 16 bases between them. CDR3 amino acids: CANAVSRSNEQFF. The DNA of the CDR3 is TGTGCCAACGCGGTTTCGAGGAGCAATGAGCAGTTCTTC.

In this sample, this clone turned up once. The V and J genes are TRBV9 and TRBJ2-6; D possibly corresponds to TRBD2 (6 bases). This CDR3 region has 19 residues. CDR1 and CDR2 (germline): SGDLS, YYNGEE. Trimming shortened V by 0 bases and J by 0 bases, and 16 bases separated the two germline ends. This chain's CDR3 is CASSVATGLQDSGANVLTF. CDR3 bases: TGTGCCAGCAGCGTAGCTACGGGACTTCAAGACTCTGGGGCCAACGTCCTGACTTTC.

This sequence joins TRBV27 and TRBJ2-1; D is uncertain. V was shortened by 8 bases and J by 8 bases, with 19 bases between the two germline ends. CDR1 is MNHEY and CDR2 is SMNVEV in the germline V gene (reference sequence). The CDR3 consists of 14 residues. This CDR3 is CASCRRALSHEQFF. The CDR3 nucleotides read TGTGCCAGCTGTAGGAGAGCCCTGAGCCATGAGCAGTTCTTC.

The gene calls are TRBV28 and TRBJ2-3; 9 bases line up with TRBD2. The CDR3 has 16 amino acids. The V segment lost 3 bases and the J segment 6 bases; nucleotides outside the gene matches: 10. Germline-derived CDR1 and CDR2 are MDHEN and SYDVKM. The CDR3 reads CASSLGGGRASDTQYF. The CDR3, as DNA: TGTGCCAGCAGTTTGGGGGGCGGGAGGGCCAGTGATACGCAGTATTTT.

This clone was seen only once. J is TRBJ1-2 and V is TRBV25-1; the D gene is possibly TRBD1 (5 bases). V lost 2 bases, J lost 4 bases, and 11 bases lay in between. Germline loops: CDR1 MGHDK, CDR2 SYGVNS. This CDR3 is 14 amino acids long. The CDR3 DNA follows: TGTGCCAGCAGTGAAGTCGGGGGAGGCTATGGCTACACCTTC. It encodes CASSEVGGGYGYTF.

This clone has just one count. The J gene is TRBJ1-2, the V gene TRBV28, with 9 bases identical to TRBD1. The CDR3 has 14 residues. The trim removed 10 bases at V and 6 bases at J, leaving 12 bases unmatched. Germline V gene lookup returns CDR1 MDHEN and CDR2 SYDVKM. The CDR3 protein is CATPLGQGRNGYTF. The CDR3 bases are TGTGCCACCCCGCTGGGACAGGGTCGTAATGGCTACACCTTC.

This sequence joins TRBV19 and TRBJ2-1, with TRBD2 identical over 11 bases. The CDR3 consists of 14 residues. CDR1 and CDR2 (germline): LNHDA, SQIVND (reference sequence). After removal of 4 bases from V and 9 bases from J, the junction contained 5 bases not matched to a gene. This CDR3 is CASSTTSGMGEQFF. CDR3 DNA sequence: TGTGCCAGTAGTACGACTAGCGGGATGGGTGAGCAGTTCTTC.

This sequence joins TRBV30 and TRBJ2-5; 9 nucleotides match TRBD1. Germline CDR1 reads GTSNPN; CDR2 reads SVGIG (reference sequence). The length of the CDR3 is 14 residues. Trimming removed 5 bases from V and 2 bases from J; junction bases left unmatched: 6. In nucleotides, the CDR3 is TGTGCCTGGTCACCGGGACAGGGACAAGAGACCCAGTACTTC. This translates into CAWSPGQGQETQYF.

The CDR3 DNA sequence: TGTGCCAGCACCGGACCGGGAGCTAACTATGGCTACACCTTC. Translating it yields CASTGPGANYGYTF. This chain uses TRBV6-6 with TRBJ1-2; no definite D call. Germline V gene lookup returns CDR1 MNHNY and CDR2 SVGAGI (reference sequence). V was cut by 7 bases and J by 0 bases, with 12 bases left in between. This CDR3 contains 14 residues.

The rearrangement uses TRBV11-2 and TRBJ2-6; 8 bases line up with TRBD1. The CDR3 consists of 14 residues. V trimming: 6 bases; J trimming: 2 bases; junction bases outside the gene matches: 0. CDR1 is SGHAT, CDR2 FQNNGV, per germline. The CDR3 loop is CASRDRAGANVLTF. The CDR3 DNA sequence: TGTGCCAGCAGGGACAGGGCTGGGGCCAACGTCCTGACTTTC.

The chain combines TRBV6-5 with TRBJ1-3; D may be TRBD1 (6 bases). Per germline, CDR1 MNHEY and CDR2 SVGAGI. The CDR3 spans 15 residues. The ends were cut back, 2 bases at V and 6 bases at J, with 14 bases in the middle. The CDR3 reads CASSYSQGSVNTIYF. The CDR3 DNA follows: TGTGCCAGCAGTTACAGTCAGGGGTCGGTAAACACCATATATTTT.